This T cell receptor (beta chain) was observed in a study of T cells in narcolepsy. Worth noting for this clone: Its cognate antigen is unknown.

Overall study findings and caveats: Comparing one patient's CSF and blood CD4+ clonotypes highlighted HCRT- and TRIB2-specific autoreactive clonotypes.

Profiled with immunoSEQ multiplex PCR; TCRdb holds only in-frame clones, not every one. The data contain about 35,000 clones, approximately 80% of them singletons. The clonotype was recovered from a human donor in good health. The sequencing input was memory (CD45RA-) CD4+ T cells from blood.

The CDR3 reads CASSDRYYQPQHF. CDR3 in DNA: TGTGCCAGCAGCGACAGGTATTATCAGCCCCAGCATTTT. V and J are TRBV6-1 and TRBJ1-5; the D gene is possibly TRBD1 (6 bases). Trimming stripped 6 bases from V and 5 bases from J, with 11 bases between. From germline, CDR1 is MNHNS and CDR2 SASEGT. The CDR3 spans 13 residues.